Each of the 22 T cell receptor beta chains below was sequenced from the same sample in a study of beta chain features in type 1 diabetes. The sequenced template was cDNA made from the entire isolated RNA. The repertoire was sequenced with immunoSEQ multiplex PCR; TCRdb's copy has only in-frame clones and lacks some. Among about 140,000 clones listed, 10% to 15% were seen once. General study findings and limits: Moderately but significantly shorter TCRB CDR3s were found in Type 1 diabetes patients in all four CD4+ subsets.

What these receptors recognize is not known. Material for sequencing was central memory CD4+ T cells from blood. These TCRs come from a man younger than 35 with type 1 diabetes.

This clone has only a few counts. The chain uses TRBV28 and TRBJ2-5; a weak D match, TRBD1 (6 bases). The germline V and J ends were trimmed by 5 bases and 9 bases, with 19 bases remaining between them. This CDR3 region has 14 residues. Per the germline V gene, CDR1 is MDHEN and CDR2 is SYDVKM. CDR3 nucleotides: TGTGCCAGCAGTCAAGGGGGACACCCGCGGGCCCAGTACTTC. This encodes CASSQGGHPRAQYF.

This sequence joins TRBV2 and TRBJ2-1; TRBD2 matches 10 bases. Germline CDR1 and CDR2: SNHLY and FYNNEI. The CDR3 contains 15 residues. After removal of 5 bases from V and 4 bases from J, the junction contained 5 bases not matched to a gene. The CDR3 sequence: CASSFSGGPYNEQFF. CDR3 sequence (DNA): TGTGCCAGCAGTTTTAGCGGGGGGCCTTACAATGAGCAGTTCTTC.

Comment on this clone: A far more abundant clone sits one base away, making this likely a read error. Other DNA sequences from this sample encode an identical CDR3 as well. CDR3 nucleotide sequence: TGTGCCAGCAGCACTTACCAAGAGACCCAGTACTTC. This gives the protein CASSTYQETQYF. The genes are TRBV7-2 and TRBJ2-5; D ambiguous. Deletions cut 5 bases from V and 0 bases from J, with 4 bases between. The germline V gene has CDR1 SGHTA and CDR2 FQGNSA. The CDR3 covers 12 residues. The full variable domain, rest sourced from reference TRBV7-2 and TRBJ2-5, is GAGVSQSPSNKVTEKGKDVELRCDPISGHTALYWYRQSLGQGLEFLIYFQGNSAPDKSGLPSDRFSAERTGGSVSTLTIQRTQQEDSAVYLCASSTYQETQYFGPGTRLLVL.

J is TRBJ1-2 and V is TRBV4-1; no firm D call. V was clipped by 0 bases and J by 0 bases, with 14 bases between them. The CDR3 has 17 residues. Looked up from germline, CDR1 is MGHRA and CDR2 is YSYEKL. This CDR3 reads CASSQDRVAETNYGYTF. The CDR3 coding sequence is TGCGCCAGCAGCCAAGATAGAGTTGCAGAGACTAACTATGGCTACACCTTC.

V is TRBV6-1 and J is TRBJ2-7; 7 positions match TRBD1. Germline CDR1 MNHNS, CDR2 SASEGT. The CDR3 is 15 amino acids. J lost 6 bases, V lost 1 base, and 9 bases had no gene match. As DNA, the CDR3 is TGTGCCAGCAGTGAAGGTATAGGGGGCATAGGCGAGCAGTACTTC. It translates to CASSEGIGGIGEQYF.

A few counts support this clone. The chain carries TRBV23-1 and TRBJ1-5; 7 nucleotides align to TRBD1. TRBV23-1 is reported as an ORF; its role is uncertain. Trimming at V came to 1 base and at J to 0 bases, leaving 3 bases not matched to a gene. The CDR3 contains 16 residues. CDR3 bases: TGCGCCAGCAGTCAATTAGAGGGGGCTAGCAATCAGCCCCAGCATTTT. Translation gives CASSQLEGASNQPQHF.

The chain has TRBV7-8 and TRBJ2-1; D not certain. This CDR3 comprises 14 residues. V was clipped by 5 bases and J by 7 bases, with 15 bases between them. Germline CDR1 and CDR2: SGHVS and FQNEAQ. CDR3 loop: CASSLGPSGNEQFF. DNA of the CDR3: TGTGCCAGCAGCCTCGGACCGTCCGGGAATGAGCAGTTCTTC.

This clone has a handful of counts. This chain joins TRBV30 and TRBJ1-3; D gene ambiguous. The germline V and J ends were trimmed by 3 bases and 2 bases, with 8 bases remaining between them. Germline loops: CDR1 GTSNPN, CDR2 SVGIG (reference sequence). The CDR3 has 13 residues. CDR3 in amino acids: CAWRTQAGNTIYF. The CDR3, as DNA: TGTGCCTGGAGAACCCAAGCTGGAAACACCATATATTTT.

The V and J genes are TRBV11-2 and TRBJ2-7; D is unclear. Trimming left V 3 bases short and J 4 bases short, with 7 bases between. The CDR3 is made up of 12 amino acids. The V gene's germline CDR1 is SGHAT and CDR2 FQNNGV. The CDR3 loop reads CASSLLNYEQYF. The CDR3 DNA reads TGTGCCAGCAGCTTGTTAAATTACGAGCAGTACTTC. The whole variable domain, filled in from reference TRBV11-2 and TRBJ2-7, reads EAGVAQSPRYKIIEKRQSVAFWCNPISGHATLYWYQQILGQGPKLLIQFQNNGVVDDSQLPKDRFSAERLKGVDSTLKIQPAKLEDSAVYLCASSLLNYEQYFGPGTRLTVT.

This clone has only a few counts. This chain connects TRBV5-4 to TRBJ2-1; 7 nucleotides line up with TRBD1. This CDR3 is built from 14 residues. V dropped 2 bases and J dropped 10; count of bases not matched to a gene: 9. Germline CDR1 is SGHNT and CDR2 is YYREEE (reference sequence). The CDR3 nucleotides read TGTGCCAGCAGCTTCAGACAGGGTCGGGACGAGCAGTTCTTC. Protein: CASSFRQGRDEQFF.

This clone was seen a few times. The V call is TRBV28, the J call TRBJ2-7; no clear D. Germline V gene lookup returns CDR1 MDHEN and CDR2 SYDVKM. The V and J ends lost 5 bases and 0 bases respectively, with 14 bases between them. There are 15 residues in the CDR3. The CDR3 region has the DNA TGTGCCAGCAGTCCGTTGGACCGAGACTCCTACGAGCAGTACTTC. It encodes CASSPLDRDSYEQYF.

Worth noting for this clone: Being one base from a much bigger clone, this may be a read error. The same CDR3 is also encoded by other DNA sequences in this sample. The V call is TRBV7-7, the J call TRBJ2-5; the D is unclear. The CDR3 contains 13 residues. The V end was cut by 1 base, the J end by 2 bases, with 5 bases between. Germline V gives CDR1 SSHAT, CDR2 FNYEAQ (reference sequence). The CDR3 is CASSLGQQETQYF. DNA of the CDR3: TGTGCCAGCAGCTTAGGGCAGCAAGAGACCCAGTACTTC.

This clone occurred a few times. The chain combines TRBV5-4 with TRBJ2-7; D is perhaps TRBD1 (6 bases). This CDR3 contains 14 residues. Trimming removed 0 bases at V and 6 bases at J, with 13 bases between. The germline V gene encodes CDR1 SGHNT and CDR2 YYREEE (reference sequence). CDR3 sequence (DNA): TGTGCCAGCAGCTTGGTAGAAGGGACAAGCGAGCAGTACTTC. This encodes CASSLVEGTSEQYF. The full variable domain, in which reference TRBV5-4 and TRBJ2-7 provide the parts outside the CDR3, is ETGVTQSPTHLIKTRGQQVTLRCSSQSGHNTVSWYQQALGQGPQFIFQYYREEENGRGNFPPRFSGLQFPNYSSELNVNALELDDSALYLCASSLVEGTSEQYFGPGTRLTVT.

A few counts support this clone. J is TRBJ1-6 and V is TRBV4-2; unclear D gene. V shed 1 base and J shed 7 bases, with 5 bases lying between them. The CDR3 contains 13 residues. Germline V gene data show CDR1 as LGHNA and CDR2 as YNFKEQ. The CDR3 bases are TGTGCCAGCAGCCAAGCTGTCAATTCACCCCTCCACTTT. As protein: CASSQAVNSPLHF.

This clone was observed at least ten times. The chain uses TRBV5-1 and TRBJ2-3; D not certain. Trimming stripped 0 bases from V and 4 bases from J, with 15 bases between. This CDR3 has 16 amino acids. Germline CDR1 is SGHRS and CDR2 is YFSETQ. The CDR3 DNA follows: TGCGCCAGCAGCTTGGACAGACCTACCCTTTCAGATACGCAGTATTTT. This sequence encodes CASSLDRPTLSDTQYF.

In this sample, this clone turned up a few times. The chain couples TRBV15 to TRBJ2-5; no firm D call. Germline loops: CDR1 LNHNV, CDR2 YYDKDF (reference sequence). The CDR3 has 14 amino acids. The germline V and J ends were trimmed by 0 bases and 4 bases, with 9 bases remaining between them. CDR3 nucleotides: TGTGCCACCAGCAGAGATTGGAATTCAGAGACCCAGTACTTC. Protein sequence: CATSRDWNSETQYF.

This clone was counted a few times. The J gene is TRBJ2-3, the V gene TRBV6-5; D gene uncertain. Germline CDR1 is MNHEY and CDR2 is SVGAGI. The V end was cut by 6 bases, the J end by 3 bases, with 10 bases between. The CDR3 runs to 13 residues. CDR3 region: CASSSRKTDTQYF. The CDR3 nucleotides are TGTGCCAGCAGCTCCAGGAAAACAGATACGCAGTATTTT.

The V gene is TRBV4-2, the J gene TRBJ2-1; 10 positions agree with TRBD1. CDR3 length: 18 residues. The germline CDR1 and CDR2 sequences are LGHNA and YNFKEQ. After removal of 0 bases from V and 2 bases from J, the junction contained 7 bases not matched to a gene. The CDR3 DNA reads TGTGCCAGCAGCCAAGATATGGACAGGGGGTTGACCTACAATGAGCAGTTCTTC. Its translation: CASSQDMDRGLTYNEQFF.

The chain recombines TRBV5-8 with TRBJ1-2; perhaps TRBD1 as D (5 bases). V lost 6 bases and J lost 4, with 16 bases in between. Looked up from germline, CDR1 is SGHTS and CDR2 is YDEGEE. This CDR3 spans 14 amino acids. In nucleotides, the CDR3 is TGTGCCAGCACCGGGAGGGGCGGAGGCTATGGCTACACCTTC. Translation gives CASTGRGGGYGYTF.

This clone showed up just a few times. V gene TRBV13 combines with J gene TRBJ1-4; 9 bases fit TRBD1. V trimming: 5 bases; J trimming: 5 bases; junction bases outside the gene matches: 9. The CDR3 has 16 residues. Germline CDR1 PRHDT, CDR2 FYEKMQ (reference sequence). The CDR3 spells CASSNSGTGSNEKLFF. The CDR3 DNA follows: TGTGCCAGCAGCAATTCCGGGACAGGGTCAAATGAAAAACTGTTTTTT.

The sample holds a few counts of this clone. The chain has TRBV28 and TRBJ2-6, with 7 bases aligning to TRBD1. Germline assignment: CDR1 MDHEN and CDR2 SYDVKM. CDR3 length: 16 residues. Trimming took 3 bases from V and 2 from J; bases not matched to a gene: 4. The DNA of the CDR3 is TGTGCCAGCAGTTTGACAGGGCCTGCTGGGGCCAACGTCCTGACTTTC. Translation gives CASSLTGPAGANVLTF.

The chain carries TRBV2 and TRBJ2-2, with a tentative D call TRBD1 (6 bases). The germline V gene has CDR1 SNHLY and CDR2 FYNNEI. This CDR3 has 14 residues. The V end was cut by 4 bases, the J end by 5 bases, with 11 bases between. DNA of the CDR3: TGTGCCAGCAGTGTGAGACAGGTTACCGGGGAGCTGTTTTTT. It specifies CASSVRQVTGELFF. Using reference TRBV2 and TRBJ2-2 for the parts outside the CDR3, the full variable domain is EPEVTQTPSHQVTQMGQEVILRCVPISNHLYFYWYRQILGQKVEFLVSFYNNEISEKSEIFDDQFSVERPDGSNFTLKIRSTKLEDSAMYFCASSVRQVTGELFFGEGSRLTVL.